Listed below are T cell receptor beta chains from one sample, sequenced in a study of identical twins. MiXCR, applied by TCRdb to the 5' RACE reads, yields one record per CDR3 protein. The table has about 790,000 distinct CDR3 sequences, 18% seen once. These data are also associated with another study on T cells expressing NK-cell markers.

The material sequenced was PBMCs. The receptors were sampled from a woman between 18 and 30 years old in good health. The CDR3 runs from the conserved cysteine through the conserved F or W. The order of the fields is CDR3 DNA, CDR3 protein, J gene, V gene, clone size, D gene. The D gene is left open where the match is weak. Clone sizes are given selectively: once, few, many, or a class where the clone is expanded.

CDR3 DNA: TGTGCCAGCAGTGCCGACAGGTCGCTAGCCAAAAACATTCAGTACTTC; CDR3 protein: CASSADRSLAKNIQYF; J gene: TRBJ2-4; V gene: TRBV12-3/TRBV12-4; clone size: NA; D gene: NA
CDR3 DNA: TGTGCCAGCAGCTTATACACTAGCGGGAGGGCTACGACCTACGAGCAGTACTTC; CDR3 protein: CASSLYTSGRATTYEQYF; J gene: TRBJ2-7; V gene: TRBV7-6; clone size: NA; D gene: TRBD2
CDR3 DNA: TGTGCCAGCACCCTAGTCGGTTACAATGAGCAGTTCTTC; CDR3 protein: CASTLVGYNEQFF; J gene: TRBJ2-1; V gene: TRBV21-1; clone size: few; D gene: NA
CDR3 DNA: TGTGCCAGCAGCTTAACAGGGCGGGGTGAAAAACTGTTTTTT; CDR3 protein: CASSLTGRGEKLFF; J gene: TRBJ1-4; V gene: TRBV7-2; clone size: few; D gene: NA
CDR3 DNA: TGTGCCAGCAGTCGCGGGGGGCGCACCTACGAGCAGTACTTC; CDR3 protein: CASSRGGRTYEQYF; J gene: TRBJ2-7; V gene: TRBV12-3/TRBV12-4; clone size: many; D gene: TRBD2
CDR3 DNA: TGCGCCAGCAGCTTCGTCGACAGAGCCTACGAGCAGTACTTC; CDR3 protein: CASSFVDRAYEQYF; J gene: TRBJ2-7; V gene: TRBV5-1; clone size: NA; D gene: NA
CDR3 DNA: TGTGCCAGCCACGACGGGAATACCGGGGAGCTGTTTTTT; CDR3 protein: CASHDGNTGELFF; J gene: TRBJ2-2; V gene: TRBV7-8; clone size: NA; D gene: NA
CDR3 DNA: TGTGCCTGGAGTTCGACGGACAGGGGGCGCTTTGGGGAGCTGTTTTTT; CDR3 protein: CAWSSTDRGRFGELFF; J gene: TRBJ2-2; V gene: TRBV30; clone size: few; D gene: TRBD1
CDR3 DNA: TGCGCCAGCAGCTCTACGACAGGTCGTAACTATGGCTACACCTTC; CDR3 protein: CASSSTTGRNYGYTF; J gene: TRBJ1-2; V gene: TRBV5-1; clone size: NA; D gene: NA
CDR3 DNA: TGCAGTGCTAGCGCGGACAGGGGCAACGAGCAGTACTTC; CDR3 protein: CSASADRGNEQYF; J gene: TRBJ2-7; V gene: TRBV20-1; clone size: few; D gene: TRBD1
CDR3 DNA: TGTGCCAGTTCAAGGGACAGCCAATTTACCGGGGAGCTGTTTTTT; CDR3 protein: CASSRDSQFTGELFF; J gene: TRBJ2-2; V gene: TRBV6-4; clone size: NA; D gene: TRBD1
CDR3 DNA: TGTGCCAGCAAAGAGCGGGGGGAAGAGACCCAGTACTTC; CDR3 protein: CASKERGEETQYF; J gene: TRBJ2-5; V gene: TRBV6-1; clone size: few; D gene: TRBD2
CDR3 DNA: TGCAGCGTCCGAGGGACTAGCGGGAGTATCAATGAGCAGTTCTTC; CDR3 protein: CSVRGTSGSINEQFF; J gene: TRBJ2-1; V gene: TRBV29-1; clone size: NA; D gene: TRBD2
CDR3 DNA: TGTGCCAGCTCACCAGAGGGACTAGCGCTATTCTTC; CDR3 protein: CASSPEGLALFF; J gene: TRBJ2-1; V gene: TRBV18; clone size: NA; D gene: TRBD2
CDR3 DNA: TGTGCCAGCAGCCTTCTACCTCCTACTAGCCGTTCCTACAATGAGCAGTTCTTC; CDR3 protein: CASSLLPPTSRSYNEQFF; J gene: TRBJ2-1; V gene: TRBV6-1; clone size: NA; D gene: NA
CDR3 DNA: TGTGCCAGCAACAGGGACAGTAATTCACCCCTCCACTTT; CDR3 protein: CASNRDSNSPLHF; J gene: TRBJ1-6; V gene: TRBV5-6; clone size: few; D gene: TRBD1
CDR3 DNA: TGTGCCAGCAGCCCCCGACTAGCGGGAGGTGGTAATGAGCAGTTCTTC; CDR3 protein: CASSPRLAGGGNEQFF; J gene: TRBJ2-1; V gene: TRBV9; clone size: few; D gene: TRBD2
CDR3 DNA: TGTGCCAGCAGTGAATTACAGATCTCCTACGAGCAGTACTTC; CDR3 protein: CASSELQISYEQYF; J gene: TRBJ2-7; V gene: TRBV6-1; clone size: NA; D gene: NA
CDR3 DNA: TGTGCCAGCAGTCCCGGGGCATCCAGGGAGACCCAGTACTTC; CDR3 protein: CASSPGASRETQYF; J gene: TRBJ2-5; V gene: TRBV6-2/TRBV6-3; clone size: few; D gene: NA
CDR3 DNA: TGTGCCAGCAGTCCCCGGGACAGGGCACGATACTACGAGCAGTACTTC; CDR3 protein: CASSPRDRARYYEQYF; J gene: TRBJ2-7; V gene: TRBV12-3/TRBV12-4; clone size: few; D gene: TRBD1
CDR3 DNA: TGCAGCGGAGTCACGGGCACATCCTACGAGCAGTACTTC; CDR3 protein: CSGVTGTSYEQYF; J gene: TRBJ2-7; V gene: TRBV29-1; clone size: NA; D gene: NA
CDR3 DNA: TGTGCCAGCAGCCCCACCGGGACATACCCTTTGAGGCAGTTCTTC; CDR3 protein: CASSPTGTYPLRQFF; J gene: TRBJ2-1; V gene: TRBV7-2; clone size: NA; D gene: NA
CDR3 DNA: TGTGCCAGCAGCTTGGCCGGGCGGGATACTAACTATGGCTACACCTTC; CDR3 protein: CASSLAGRDTNYGYTF; J gene: TRBJ1-2; V gene: TRBV5-6; clone size: NA; D gene: NA
CDR3 DNA: TGTGCCAGCAGTCCGGGACTAGCGGCTAATGAGCAGTTCTTC; CDR3 protein: CASSPGLAANEQFF; J gene: TRBJ2-1; V gene: TRBV12-3/TRBV12-4; clone size: NA; D gene: TRBD2
CDR3 DNA: TGTGCCAGCAGGGAACCAACAGATACGCAGTATTTT; CDR3 protein: CASREPTDTQYF; J gene: TRBJ2-3; V gene: TRBV13; clone size: few; D gene: NA
CDR3 DNA: TGCAGTGCTTCCGGTCGGAGCTCTGGGGCCAACGTCCTGACTTTC; CDR3 protein: CSASGRSSGANVLTF; J gene: TRBJ2-6; V gene: TRBV20-1; clone size: many; D gene: NA